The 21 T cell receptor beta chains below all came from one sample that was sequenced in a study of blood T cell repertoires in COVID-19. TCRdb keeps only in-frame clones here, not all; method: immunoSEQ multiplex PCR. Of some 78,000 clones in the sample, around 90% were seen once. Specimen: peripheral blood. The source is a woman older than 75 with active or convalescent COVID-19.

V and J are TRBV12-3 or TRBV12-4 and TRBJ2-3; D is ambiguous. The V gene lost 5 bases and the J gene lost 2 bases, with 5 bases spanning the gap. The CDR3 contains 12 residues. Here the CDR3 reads CASSPITDTQYF. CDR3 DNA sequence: TGTGCCAGCAGTCCCATCACAGATACGCAGTATTTT.

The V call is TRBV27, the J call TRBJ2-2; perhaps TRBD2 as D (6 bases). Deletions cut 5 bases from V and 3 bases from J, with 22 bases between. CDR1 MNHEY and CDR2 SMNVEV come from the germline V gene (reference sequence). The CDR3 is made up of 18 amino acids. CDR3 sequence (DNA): TGTGCCAGCAGTGCATCCCGATGGAGGGACCCGGACACCGGGGAGCTGTTTTTT. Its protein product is CASSASRWRDPDTGELFF.

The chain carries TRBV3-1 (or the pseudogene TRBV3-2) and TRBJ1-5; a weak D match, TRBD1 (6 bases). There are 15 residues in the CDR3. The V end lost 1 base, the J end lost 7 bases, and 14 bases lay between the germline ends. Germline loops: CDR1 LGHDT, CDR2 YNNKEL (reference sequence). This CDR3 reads CASSQAQGKHQPQHF. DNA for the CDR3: TGTGCCAGCAGCCAAGCCCAGGGGAAACACCAGCCCCAGCATTTT.

In nucleotides, the CDR3 is TGTGCCAGCAGCCGACAGGGAAGCACTGAAGCTTTCTTT. Translating it yields CASSRQGSTEAFF. This chain links TRBV12-3 or TRBV12-4 with TRBJ1-1, with 7 bases fitting TRBD1. This CDR3 has 13 residues. The V segment lost 6 bases and the J segment 4 bases; nucleotides outside the gene matches: 5.

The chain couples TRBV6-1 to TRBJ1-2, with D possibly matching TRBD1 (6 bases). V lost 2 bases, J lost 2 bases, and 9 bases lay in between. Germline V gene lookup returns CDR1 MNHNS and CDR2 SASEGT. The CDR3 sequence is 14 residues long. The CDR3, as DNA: TGTGCCAGCAGTGAACTTACAGGGAACTATGGCTACACCTTC. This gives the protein CASSELTGNYGYTF.

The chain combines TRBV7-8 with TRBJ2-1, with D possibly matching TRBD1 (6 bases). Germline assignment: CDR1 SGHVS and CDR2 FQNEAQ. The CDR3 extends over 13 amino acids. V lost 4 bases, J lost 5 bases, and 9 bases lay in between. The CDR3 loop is CASSSDRHNEQFF. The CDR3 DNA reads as TGTGCCAGCAGCTCGGACAGACACAATGAGCAGTTCTTC.

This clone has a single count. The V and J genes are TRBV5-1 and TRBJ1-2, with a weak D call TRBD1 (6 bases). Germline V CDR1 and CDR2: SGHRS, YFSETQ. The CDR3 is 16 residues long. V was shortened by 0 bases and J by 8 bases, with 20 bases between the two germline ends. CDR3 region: CASSLDIGTRVRGYTF. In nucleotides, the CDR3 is TGCGCCAGCAGCTTGGATATCGGGACACGGGTTCGGGGCTACACCTTC.

The CDR3 here is CASVQGLNNEQFF. The CDR3 nucleotides read TGTGCCAGCGTGCAGGGGTTAAACAATGAGCAGTTCTTC. V gene TRBV2 combines with J gene TRBJ2-1; a weak D match, TRBD1 (6 bases). Germline V CDR1 and CDR2: SNHLY, FYNNEI. The V gene lost 8 bases and the J gene lost 5 bases, with 13 bases spanning the gap. This CDR3 is 13 amino acids long. Using reference TRBV2 and TRBJ2-1 for the parts outside the CDR3, the full variable domain is EPEVTQTPSHQVTQMGQEVILRCVPISNHLYFYWYRQILGQKVEFLVSFYNNEISEKSEIFDDQFSVERPDGSNFTLKIRSTKLEDSAMYFCASVQGLNNEQFFGPGTRLTVL.

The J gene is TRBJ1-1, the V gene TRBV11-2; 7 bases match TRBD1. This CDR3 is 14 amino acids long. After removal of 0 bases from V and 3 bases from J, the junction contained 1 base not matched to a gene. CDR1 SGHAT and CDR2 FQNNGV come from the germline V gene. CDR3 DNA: TGTGCCAGCAGCTTAGACCAGGGGGACACTGAAGCTTTCTTT. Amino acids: CASSLDQGDTEAFF.

The CDR3 coding sequence is TGTGCCAGCATGACGGACAGCAATTCACCCCTCCACTTT. Its protein product is CASMTDSNSPLHF. This chain connects TRBV2 to TRBJ1-6, with D maybe TRBD1 (6 bases). The V end lost 7 bases, the J end lost 7 bases, and 11 bases lay between the germline ends. Germline V gene data show CDR1 as SNHLY and CDR2 as FYNNEI. The CDR3 extends over 13 amino acids.

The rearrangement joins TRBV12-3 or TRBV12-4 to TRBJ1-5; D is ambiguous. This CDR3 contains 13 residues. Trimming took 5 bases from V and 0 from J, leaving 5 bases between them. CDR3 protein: CASSRDSNQPQHF. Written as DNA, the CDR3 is TGTGCCAGCAGTCGGGATAGCAATCAGCCCCAGCATTTT.

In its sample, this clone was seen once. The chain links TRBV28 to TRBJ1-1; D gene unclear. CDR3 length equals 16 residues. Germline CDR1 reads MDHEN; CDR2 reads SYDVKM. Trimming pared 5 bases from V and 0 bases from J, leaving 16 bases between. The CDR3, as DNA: TGTGCCAGCAGTGCCACGGGTGTAGGTTTGAACACTGAAGCTTTCTTT. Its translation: CASSATGVGLNTEAFF.

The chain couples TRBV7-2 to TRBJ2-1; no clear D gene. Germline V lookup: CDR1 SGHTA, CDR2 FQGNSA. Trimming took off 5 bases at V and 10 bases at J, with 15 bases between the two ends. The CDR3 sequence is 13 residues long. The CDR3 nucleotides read TGTGCCAGCAGCCTATCCTCACTCTACGAGCAGTTCTTC. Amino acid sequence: CASSLSSLYEQFF.

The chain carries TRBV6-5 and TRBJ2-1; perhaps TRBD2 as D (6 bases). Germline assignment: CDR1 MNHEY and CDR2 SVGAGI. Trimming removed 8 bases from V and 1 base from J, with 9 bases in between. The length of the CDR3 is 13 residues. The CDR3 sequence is CASGGRSYNEQFF. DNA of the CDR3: TGTGCCAGCGGGGGGAGATCCTACAATGAGCAGTTCTTC.

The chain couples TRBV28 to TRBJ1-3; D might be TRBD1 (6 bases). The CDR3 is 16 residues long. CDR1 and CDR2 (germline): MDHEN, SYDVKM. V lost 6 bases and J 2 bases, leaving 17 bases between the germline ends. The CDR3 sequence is CASRRASGVAGNTIYF. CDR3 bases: TGTGCCAGCAGGCGGGCCTCAGGGGTGGCTGGAAACACCATATATTTT.

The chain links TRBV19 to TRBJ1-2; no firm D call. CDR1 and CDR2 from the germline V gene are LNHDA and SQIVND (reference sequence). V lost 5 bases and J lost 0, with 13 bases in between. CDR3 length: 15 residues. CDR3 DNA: TGTGCCAGTAGTCTCCGGTCATTCACTAACTATGGCTACACCTTC. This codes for CASSLRSFTNYGYTF.

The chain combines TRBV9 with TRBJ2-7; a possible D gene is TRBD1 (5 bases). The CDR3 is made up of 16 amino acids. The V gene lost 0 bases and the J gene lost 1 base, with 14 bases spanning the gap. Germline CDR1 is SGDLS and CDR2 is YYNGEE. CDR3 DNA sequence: TGTGCCAGCAGCGTAGAGGCGGACACCTATTCCTACGAGCAGTACTTC. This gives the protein CASSVEADTYSYEQYF.

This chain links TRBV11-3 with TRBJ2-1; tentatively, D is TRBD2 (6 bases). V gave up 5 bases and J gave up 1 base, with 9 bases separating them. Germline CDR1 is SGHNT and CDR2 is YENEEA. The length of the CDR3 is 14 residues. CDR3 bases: TGTGCCAGCAGCGTCCGGGGGTCCTACAATGAGCAGTTCTTC. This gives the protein CASSVRGSYNEQFF. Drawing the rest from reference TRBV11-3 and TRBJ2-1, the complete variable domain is EAGVVQSPRYKIIEKKQPVAFWCNPISGHNTLYWYLQNLGQGPELLIRYENEEAVDDSQLPKDRFSAERLKGVDSTLKIQPAELGDSAVYLCASSVRGSYNEQFFGPGTRLTVL.

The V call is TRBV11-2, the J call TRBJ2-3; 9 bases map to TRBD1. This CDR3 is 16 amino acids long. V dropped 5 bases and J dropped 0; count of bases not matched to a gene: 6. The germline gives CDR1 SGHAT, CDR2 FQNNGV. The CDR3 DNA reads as TGTGCCAGCAGCCCTGGGGACAGGGCTAGCACAGATACGCAGTATTTT. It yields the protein CASSPGDRASTDTQYF.

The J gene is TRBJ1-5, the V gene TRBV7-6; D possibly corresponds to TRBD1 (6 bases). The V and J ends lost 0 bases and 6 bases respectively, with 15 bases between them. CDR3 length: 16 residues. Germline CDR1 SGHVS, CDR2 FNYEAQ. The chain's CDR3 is CASSLAGTRGGQPQHF. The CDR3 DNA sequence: TGTGCCAGCAGCTTAGCGGGGACAAGAGGTGGTCAGCCCCAGCATTTT.

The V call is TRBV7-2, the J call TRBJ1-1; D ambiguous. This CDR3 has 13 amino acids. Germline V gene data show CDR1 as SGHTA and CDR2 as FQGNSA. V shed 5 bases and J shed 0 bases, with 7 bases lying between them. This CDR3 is CASSPHMNTEAFF. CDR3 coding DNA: TGTGCCAGCAGCCCTCACATGAACACTGAAGCTTTCTTT.